These 30 T cell receptor beta chains originate from one sample sequenced in a study of blood T cell repertoires in COVID-19. Assay used: immunoSEQ multiplex PCR; TCRdb lists only in-frame clones, some missing. The sample has approximately 300,000 clones, around 83% seen once; the top ten hold 1% to 1.5%. The sequencing sample was made of peripheral blood. These receptors were obtained from a woman aged 45-65 years with acute or convalescent COVID-19.

The V call is TRBV9, the J call TRBJ2-2; 12 bases match TRBD1. V lost 0 bases and J lost 6; bases outside the gene matches: 6. Germline V gene sequence: CDR1 SGDLS, CDR2 YYNGEE. The CDR3 has 17 amino acids. The CDR3 loop is CASSVGGTGGRAGELFF. CDR3 bases: TGTGCCAGCAGCGTAGGTGGGACAGGGGGCAGGGCCGGGGAGCTGTTTTTT.

The rearrangement links TRBV3-1 (or the pseudogene TRBV3-2) to TRBJ2-2, with TRBD2 as a possible D gene (6 bases). CDR1 LGHDT and CDR2 YNNKEL come from the germline V gene (reference sequence). The V gene lost 2 bases and the J gene lost 3 bases, with 13 bases spanning the gap. The CDR3 totals 16 residues. The DNA for the CDR3 is TGTGCCAGCAGCCAAACCGGGAGCGTATACACCGGGGAGCTGTTTTTT. As protein: CASSQTGSVYTGELFF.

The chain is built from TRBV4-1 and TRBJ2-7, with D tentatively TRBD1 (5 bases). Germline CDR1 is MGHRA and CDR2 is YSYEKL. The CDR3 has 14 residues. Trimming left V 2 bases short and J 6 bases short, with 14 bases between. The CDR3 loop is CASSQPVTGGEQYF. The CDR3 nucleotides read TGCGCCAGCAGCCAACCCGTTACAGGTGGCGAGCAGTACTTC.

This clone showed up just a few times. This sequence joins TRBV5-1 and TRBJ1-2, with 8 bases identical to TRBD1. The germline CDR1 and CDR2 sequences are SGHRS and YFSETQ. J lost 3 bases, V lost 4 bases, and 8 bases had no gene match. The CDR3 is 15 residues long. The CDR3, as DNA: TGCGCCAGCAGCCCAATGACAGGGGAGGACTATGGCTACACCTTC. Translating gives CASSPMTGEDYGYTF.

The V call is TRBV6-5, the J call TRBJ2-6; no clear D. With 4 bases removed from V and 0 bases from J, the gap between germline ends came to 7 bases. Per germline, CDR1 MNHEY and CDR2 SVGAGI. There are 15 residues in the CDR3. The CDR3 DNA sequence: TGTGCCAGCAGTTCGTCTCTCTCTGGGGCCAACGTCCTGACTTTC. This gives the protein CASSSSLSGANVLTF.

The gene calls are TRBV7-8 and TRBJ2-7; tentative D call: TRBD1 (5 bases). Germline loops: CDR1 SGHVS, CDR2 FQNEAQ. The V end lost 4 bases, the J end lost 5 bases, and 21 bases lay between the germline ends. CDR3 length: 16 residues. CDR3 protein: CASSSGSLTGDDEQYF. CDR3 nucleotides: TGTGCCAGCAGCTCCGGTTCACTTACAGGAGACGACGAGCAGTACTTC.

The rearrangement uses TRBV21-1 and TRBJ2-7; TRBD1, the D gene given by the table, was not confirmed from the DNA. TRBV21-1 is described as a pseudogene. The CDR3 has 16 amino acids. CDR3 loop: CASSKIVDRASYEQYF. In DNA, the CDR3 is TGTGCCAGCAGCAAAATCGTGGACAGGGCGTCCTACGAGCAGTACTTC.

This CDR3 reads CASSTLTGPGPLSEQYF. The CDR3 region has the DNA TGTGCCAGCTCAACTTTGACAGGGCCGGGCCCGCTGAGCGAGCAGTACTTC. The rearrangement uses TRBV18 and TRBJ2-7; the match to TRBD1 covers 7 bases. The V segment lost 5 bases and the J segment 6 bases; nucleotides outside the gene matches: 19. Germline lookup yields CDR1 KGHSH and CDR2 LQKENI. The CDR3 has 17 amino acids.

This rearrangement joins TRBV10-3 to TRBJ1-1, with TRBD1 as a possible D gene (6 bases). Germline CDR1 ENHRY, CDR2 SYGVKD. V dropped 7 bases and J dropped 3 bases, with 15 bases sitting between them. This CDR3 region has 14 residues. The CDR3 spells CAITPQGRDTEAFF. The CDR3 coding sequence is TGTGCCATCACACCCCAGGGGAGGGACACTGAAGCTTTCTTT.

This chain links TRBV30 with TRBJ2-3; TRBD2 matches at 12 bases. Germline values: CDR1 GTSNPN, CDR2 SVGIG (reference sequence). The V gene end was trimmed by 3 bases and the J gene end by 5 bases; junction bases not matched to a gene: 9. There are 16 residues in the CDR3. CDR3 in amino acids: CAWRLTSGGVRDTQYF. CDR3 nucleotides: TGTGCCTGGAGGCTGACTAGCGGGGGAGTCAGAGATACGCAGTATTTT.

This rearrangement joins TRBV7-8 to TRBJ2-5; 7 nucleotides align to TRBD2. V dropped 4 bases and J dropped 5; count of bases not matched to a gene: 7. The germline gives CDR1 SGHVS, CDR2 FQNEAQ. The CDR3 contains 14 residues. CDR3 DNA: TGTGCCAGCAGCTCCTTGGGGGGAGGGGAGACCCAGTACTTC. Amino acid sequence: CASSSLGGGETQYF.

The chain links TRBV19 to TRBJ1-4; the D gene is possibly TRBD1 (5 bases). The CDR3 totals 17 residues. Per germline, CDR1 LNHDA and CDR2 SQIVND (reference sequence). V shed 7 bases and J shed 1 base, with 19 bases lying between them. In DNA form, the CDR3 reads TGTGCCAGTACCAATCTGGCAGGGAGGAGAACTAATGAAAAACTGTTTTTT. Encoded protein: CASTNLAGRRTNEKLFF.

This clone occurred a few times. The V gene is TRBV4-1, the J gene TRBJ2-7, with TRBD1 matching 7 bases. The CDR3 is made up of 11 amino acids. CDR1 and CDR2 (germline): MGHRA, YSYEKL. The CDR3 DNA is TGCGCCAGCAGCCAAGATAGGGGGCTGCACGTC. The encoded protein is CASSQDRGLHV.

The gene calls are TRBV18 and TRBJ1-1; 10 bases align to TRBD1. The CDR3 is 13 amino acids. J lost 4 bases, V lost 8 bases, and 4 bases had no gene match. Germline CDR1 reads KGHSH; CDR2 reads LQKENI. The DNA of the CDR3 is TGTGCCAGCGGACAGGGGGAAGGCACTGAAGCTTTCTTT. It is translated as CASGQGEGTEAFF. Looking up the rest from reference TRBV18 and TRBJ1-1 gives the full variable domain: NAGVMQNPRHLVRRRGQEARLRCSPMKGHSHVYWYRQLPEEGLKFMVYLQKENIIDESGMPKERFSAEFPKEGPSILRIQQVVRGDSAAYFCASGQGEGTEAFFGQGTRLTVV.

This sequence joins TRBV20-1 and TRBJ2-7, with a tentative D call TRBD1 (5 bases). V was shortened by 3 bases and J by 0 bases, with 18 bases between the two germline ends. The CDR3 totals 16 residues. Germline values: CDR1 DFQATT, CDR2 SNEGSKA (reference sequence). CDR3 sequence reads: CSASRGSGNPSYEQYF. The CDR3 nucleotides read TGCAGTGCTAGTAGGGGCTCAGGGAACCCCTCCTACGAGCAGTACTTC.

The chain recombines TRBV5-1 with TRBJ1-1; 7 nucleotides align to TRBD1. The germline V gene encodes CDR1 SGHRS and CDR2 YFSETQ. V trimming: 5 bases; J trimming: 5 bases; junction bases outside the gene matches: 9. The CDR3 loop spans 14 amino acids. The CDR3 here is CASSFTGADTEAFF. The CDR3, as DNA: TGCGCCAGCAGTTTCACAGGGGCTGATACTGAAGCTTTCTTT.

CDR3 bases: TGTGCCAGCAGCAAGGGACTAGCGGGGGGCCGGACAGATACGCAGTATTTT. Its translation: CASSKGLAGGRTDTQYF. The chain couples TRBV3-1 (or the pseudogene TRBV3-2) to TRBJ2-3; 15 positions match TRBD2. Trimming removed 5 bases from V and 3 bases from J; junction bases left unmatched: 6. Germline V gives CDR1 LGHDT, CDR2 YNNKEL (reference sequence). The CDR3 is made up of 17 amino acids.

DNA for the CDR3: TGTGCCACCCAGGACAGGAGGAACACCGGGGAGCTGTTTTTT. Residues: CATQDRRNTGELFF. V gene TRBV25-1 combines with J gene TRBJ2-2, with 7 bases that match TRBD1. CDR1 is MGHDK and CDR2 is SYGVNS in the germline V gene. V shed 10 bases and J 1 base; nucleotides not matched to a gene: 6. This CDR3 comprises 14 residues.

V and J are TRBV11-2 and TRBJ2-5; 11 nucleotides line up with TRBD2. Germline V gene sequence: CDR1 SGHAT, CDR2 FQNNGV. This CDR3 contains 15 residues. V gave up 2 bases and J gave up 3 bases; unmatched junction bases: 2. The CDR3 loop reads CASSLILAGEETQYF. CDR3 coding DNA: TGTGCCAGCAGCTTAATACTAGCGGGGGAAGAGACCCAGTACTTC.

This chain uses TRBV10-1 with TRBJ2-3; possibly TRBD1 for D (5 bases). Between the trimmed V and J ends, which lost 2 bases and 10 bases, there was a span of 13 bases. The CDR3 is 13 amino acids. Looked up from germline, CDR1 is WNHNN and CDR2 is SYGVQD (reference sequence). The CDR3 region is CASSEQGSAAQYF. The CDR3 region has the DNA TGCGCCAGCAGTGAGCAGGGTTCCGCTGCGCAGTATTTT.

The chain has TRBV15 and TRBJ1-4, with D unresolved. Germline lookup yields CDR1 LNHNV and CDR2 YYDKDF (reference sequence). CDR3 size: 15 residues. Trimming left V 1 base short and J 3 bases short, with 9 bases between. The CDR3 region is CATSRAREANEKLFF. The DNA of the CDR3 is TGTGCCACCAGCAGAGCGAGGGAGGCTAATGAAAAACTGTTTTTT.

This chain joins TRBV2 and TRBJ1-5; tentative D call: TRBD1 (6 bases). The germline gives CDR1 SNHLY, CDR2 FYNNEI. The CDR3 sequence is 13 residues long. With 3 bases removed from V and 8 bases from J, the gap between germline ends came to 11 bases. Here the CDR3 DNA reads TGTGCCAGCAGTGAGGACAGCCTAAAGCCCCAGCATTTT. It translates to CASSEDSLKPQHF.

V gene TRBV24-1 combines with J gene TRBJ2-1; TRBD1 aligns across 9 bases. The CDR3 length is 15 residues. V was clipped by 3 bases and J by 6 bases; unmatched bases: 5. In germline, CDR1 is KGHDR, CDR2 SFDVKD. CDR3 nucleotides: TGTGCCACCAGTGATGGAGACAGGGGGGGCAATGAGCAGTTCTTC. The encoded protein is CATSDGDRGGNEQFF.

The rearrangement joins TRBV19 to TRBJ2-1, with D possibly TRBD1 on 5 matching bases. V was shortened by 4 bases and J by 6 bases, with 13 bases between the two germline ends. CDR3 length: 14 residues. The V gene's germline CDR1 is LNHDA and CDR2 SQIVND (reference sequence). The CDR3 is CASSKSGPPNEQFF. CDR3 in DNA: TGTGCCAGTAGTAAATCAGGGCCGCCCAATGAGCAGTTCTTC. Variable domain in full (rest from reference TRBV19 and TRBJ2-1): DGGITQSPKYLFRKEGQNVTLSCEQNLNHDAMYWYRQDPGQGLRLIYYSQIVNDFQKGDIAEGYSVSREKKESFPLTVTSAQKNPTAFYLCASSKSGPPNEQFFGPGTRLTVL.

The chain recombines TRBV21-1 with TRBJ2-1; the table calls TRBD1, which could not be checked here. TRBV21-1 is termed a pseudogene. There are 14 residues in the CDR3. CDR3 nucleotides: TGTGCCAGCAGGGGGCGGACAGGGTACAATGAGCAGTTCTTC. Translating it yields CASRGRTGYNEQFF.

This chain joins TRBV11-2 and TRBJ1-6; the match to TRBD1 covers 7 bases. Germline CDR1 and CDR2: SGHAT and FQNNGV. V lost 5 bases to trimming and J lost 6 bases; unmatched junction nucleotides: 7. This CDR3 is built from 15 residues. The CDR3, as DNA: TGTGCCAGCAGCCCCGCCGGGACAGCTAATTCACCCCTCCACTTT. Protein sequence: CASSPAGTANSPLHF.

This clone came up once. The V call is TRBV7-9, the J call TRBJ1-4; 8 bases align to TRBD1. The CDR3 has 15 amino acids. J lost 3 bases, V lost 5 bases, and 5 bases had no gene match. Germline CDR1 is SEHNR and CDR2 is FQNEAQ (reference sequence). The CDR3 DNA reads TGTGCCAGCAGCCCGGACAGGGCGGCTAATGAAAAACTGTTTTTT. Amino acids: CASSPDRAANEKLFF.

Details on this clone: The sample holds other DNA sequences that translate to the same CDR3. V gene TRBV19 combines with J gene TRBJ1-2; tentatively, D is TRBD1 (5 bases). V dropped 7 bases and J dropped 0 bases, with 9 bases sitting between them. Germline values: CDR1 LNHDA, CDR2 SQIVND (reference sequence). This CDR3 comprises 13 residues. CDR3 protein: CASKAGTNYGYTF. The CDR3 DNA is TGTGCCAGTAAAGCAGGGACTAACTATGGCTACACCTTC.

The V and J genes are TRBV9 and TRBJ2-5, with D tentatively TRBD2 (6 bases). There are 16 residues in the CDR3. Germline CDR1 and CDR2: SGDLS and YYNGEE. The V end lost 5 bases, the J end lost 5 bases, and 22 bases lay between the germline ends. CDR3 sequence (DNA): TGTGCCAGCAGTCCCCTGAGAGCGGGTGACTTGGAGACCCAGTACTTC. It codes for CASSPLRAGDLETQYF.

CDR3 in DNA: TGTGCCAGCAGCTCCCGGACAGGGACGGAGGAGCTGTTTTTT. Its translation is CASSSRTGTEELFF. V gene TRBV27 combines with J gene TRBJ2-2; 8 nucleotides align to TRBD1. V lost 6 bases to trimming and J lost 10 bases; unmatched junction nucleotides: 10. CDR3 length: 14 residues. Germline V gives CDR1 MNHEY, CDR2 SMNVEV (reference sequence).